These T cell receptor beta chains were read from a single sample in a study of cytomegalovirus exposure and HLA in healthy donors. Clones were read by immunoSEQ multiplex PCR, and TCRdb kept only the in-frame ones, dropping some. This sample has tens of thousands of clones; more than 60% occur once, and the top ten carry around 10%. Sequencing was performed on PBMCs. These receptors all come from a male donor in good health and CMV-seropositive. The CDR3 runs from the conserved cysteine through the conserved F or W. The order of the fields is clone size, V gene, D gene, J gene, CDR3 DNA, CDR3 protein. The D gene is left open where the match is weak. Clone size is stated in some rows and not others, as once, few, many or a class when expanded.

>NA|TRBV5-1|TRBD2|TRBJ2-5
TGCGCCAGCAGAGGGGGGAGCGGGGGCCCGTTTGAGACCCAGTACTTC
CASRGGSGGPFETQYF
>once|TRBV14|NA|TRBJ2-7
TGTGCCAGCAGCCAGGAGGGATACGAGCAGTACTTC
CASSQEGYEQYF
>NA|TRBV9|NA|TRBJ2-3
TGTGCCAGCAGCAGATATGAGATGGATACGCAGTATTTT
CASSRYEMDTQYF
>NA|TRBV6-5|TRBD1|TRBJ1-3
TGTGCCAGCAGTTACTCTGGCAGGGGGCTGGGGAACACCATATATTTT
CASSYSGRGLGNTIYF
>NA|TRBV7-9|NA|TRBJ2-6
TGTGCCAGCAGCTTAGACGGGGGGCGCGGGGCCAACGTCCTGACTTTC
CASSLDGGRGANVLTF
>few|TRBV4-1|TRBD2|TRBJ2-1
TGCGCCAGCAGCTCTAGCGGGGGCTCTTACAATGAGCAGTTCTTC
CASSSSGGSYNEQFF
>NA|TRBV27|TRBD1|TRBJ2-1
TGTGCCAGCAGTCGGACAGGGGGCTACAATGAGCAGTTCTTC
CASSRTGGYNEQFF
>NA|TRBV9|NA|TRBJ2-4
TGTGCCAGCAGCCTGAGCGGGTCCAAAAACATTCAGTACTTC
CASSLSGSKNIQYF
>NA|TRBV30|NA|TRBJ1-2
TGTGCCTGGAAAGGCAGGGCGAACTATGGCTACACCTTC
CAWKGRANYGYTF
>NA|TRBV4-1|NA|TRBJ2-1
TGCGCCAGCAGCCAAGATGGCAGGGAAGATGAATACAATGAGCAGTTCTTC
CASSQDGREDEYNEQFF
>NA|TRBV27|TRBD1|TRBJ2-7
TGTGCCAGCAGTTTTGGGACAGGGATCTACGAGCAGTACTTC
CASSFGTGIYEQYF
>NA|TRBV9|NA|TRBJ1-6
TGTGCCAGCAGCGTAGGTACAGTTGATAATTCACCCCTCCACTTT
CASSVGTVDNSPLHF
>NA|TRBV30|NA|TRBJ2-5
TGTGCCTGGAGTGCAAAACAGGGAAAAGAGACCCAGTACTTC
CAWSAKQGKETQYF
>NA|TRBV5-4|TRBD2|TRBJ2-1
TGTGCCAGCAGCTTCTCGGGAGGGACCTACAATGAGCAGTTCTTC
CASSFSGGTYNEQFF
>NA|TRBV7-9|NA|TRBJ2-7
TGTGCCAGCAGCTTAGTGGCTGGGGCTAACGAGCAGTACTTC
CASSLVAGANEQYF
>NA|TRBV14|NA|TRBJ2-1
TGTGCCAGCAGGCTCGCAGGGGCCAATGAGCAGTTCTTC
CASRLAGANEQFF
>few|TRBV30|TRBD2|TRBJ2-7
TGTGCCTGGAGCTTCCGGACTAGCGGGCCCTACGAGCAGTACTTC
CAWSFRTSGPYEQYF
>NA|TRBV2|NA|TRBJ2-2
TGTGCCAGCAGACTAGCCGGGGAGCTGTTTTTT
CASRLAGELFF
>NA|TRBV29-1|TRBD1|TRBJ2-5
TGCAGCGTGACAGGGGGGATAGAGACCCAGTACTTC
CSVTGGIETQYF
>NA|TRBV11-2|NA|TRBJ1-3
TGTGCCAGCAGCTTAGTGAGGGTGGATGGAAACACCATATATTTT
CASSLVRVDGNTIYF
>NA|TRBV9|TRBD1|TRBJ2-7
TGTGCCAGCAGCCTCCGACAGGGCTCCTACGAGCAGTACTTC
CASSLRQGSYEQYF
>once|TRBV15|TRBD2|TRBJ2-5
TGTGCCACCAGCAGAGATACCCGGAGCGGGGGGGAGACCCAGTACTTC
CATSRDTRSGGETQYF
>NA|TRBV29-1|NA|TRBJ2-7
TGCAGCGTTGAAGCTCAGGCAGGGAAAAAGGGAACCTACGAGCAGTACTTC
CSVEAQAGKKGTYEQYF
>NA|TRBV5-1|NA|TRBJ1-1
TGCGCCAGCAGCTTCGGGGAGTGGAACACTGAAGCTTTCTTT
CASSFGEWNTEAFF
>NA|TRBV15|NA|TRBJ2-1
TGTGCCACGGGGGGATCGGGGATCCATGAGCAGTTCTTC
CATGGSGIHEQFF
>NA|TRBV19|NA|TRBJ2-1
TGTGCCAGTAGTGGCGGGACAGCTCTTGTGAGGGATGAGCAGTTCTTC
CASSGGTALVRDEQFF
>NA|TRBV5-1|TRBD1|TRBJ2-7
TGCGCCAGCAGCTTGGTGGGGGACAGCTCCTACGAGCAGTACTTC
CASSLVGDSSYEQYF
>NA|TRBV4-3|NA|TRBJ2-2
TGCGCCAGCAGCCAAGATCTGACAGTCCCCACCGGGGAGCTGTTTTTT
CASSQDLTVPTGELFF
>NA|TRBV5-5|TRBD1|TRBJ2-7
TGTGCCAGCAGCATAACAGGGGCCGAGCAGTACTTC
CASSITGAEQYF
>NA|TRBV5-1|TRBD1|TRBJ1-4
TGCGCCAGCAGCTTGTACGGGACAGGGGATGAAAAACTGTTTTTT
CASSLYGTGDEKLFF
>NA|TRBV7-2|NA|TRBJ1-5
TGTGCCAGCAGCCCCGGTTCGGGGGTGGGTCAGCCCCAGCATTTT
CASSPGSGVGQPQHF
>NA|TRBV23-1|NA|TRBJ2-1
TGCGCCAGCAGTCCCGTGACAGGCCCACATGAGCAGTTCTTC
CASSPVTGPHEQFF
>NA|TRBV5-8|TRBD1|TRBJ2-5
TGTGCCAGCAGCTTGGACAGGGGGCAAGAGACCCAGTACTTC
CASSLDRGQETQYF
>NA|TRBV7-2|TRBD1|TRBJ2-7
TGTGCCAGCAGCCTAGGGACAGGGGGCTCTAGCGAGCAGTACTTC
CASSLGTGGSSEQYF
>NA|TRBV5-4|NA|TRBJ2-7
TGTGCCAGCAGCCCAGGTGACAGGTCCGGCGAGCAGTACTTC
CASSPGDRSGEQYF
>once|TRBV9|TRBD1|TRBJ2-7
TGTGCCAGCAGCGTAGGACAGGGCCCGAGTTACGAGCAGTACTTC
CASSVGQGPSYEQYF
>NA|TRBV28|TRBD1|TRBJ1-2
TGTGCCAGCAGACCCACGCGGACAGGGGGCGGATATGGCTACACCTTC
CASRPTRTGGGYGYTF
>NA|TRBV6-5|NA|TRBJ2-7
TGTGCCAGCAGCCCGGGAGCTACCTACGAGCAGTACTTC
CASSPGATYEQYF
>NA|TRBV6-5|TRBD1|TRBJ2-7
TGTGCCAGCAGCGACAGGGGGCGAGAGCAGTACTTC
CASSDRGREQYF
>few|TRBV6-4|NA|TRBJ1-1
TGTGCCAGCATCCAGGTGAACACTGAAGCTTTCTTT
CASIQVNTEAFF
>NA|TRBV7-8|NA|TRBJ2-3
TGTGCCAGCAGCCCAGAGACAGGCGTCAGCACAGATACGCAGTATTTT
CASSPETGVSTDTQYF
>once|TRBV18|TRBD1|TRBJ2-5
TGTGCCAGCTCAAGGGACAGGGAAGAGACCCAGTACTTC
CASSRDREETQYF
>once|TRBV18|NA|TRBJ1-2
TGTGCCAGCTCACCCGGGAATGGAGGCTACACCTTC
CASSPGNGGYTF
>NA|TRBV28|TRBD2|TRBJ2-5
TGTGCCAACTGTAAATCCGGGGGGGCACGGGAGACCCAGTACTTC
CANCKSGGARETQYF
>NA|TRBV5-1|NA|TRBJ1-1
TGCGCCAGCAGCTTGCTTCAGGGCTCGAGGGGGGAAGCTTTCTTT
CASSLLQGSRGEAFF
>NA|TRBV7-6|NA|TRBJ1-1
TGTGCCAGCAGCTTATCAGGGATAATGAACACTGAAGCTTTCTTT
CASSLSGIMNTEAFF
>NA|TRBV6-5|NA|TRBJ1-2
TGTGCCAGCAGTTACGGCTCCGTGACAGAAATCTTAGGCTACACCTTC
CASSYGSVTEILGYTF
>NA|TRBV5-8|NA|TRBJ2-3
TGTGCCAGCGTGAGGGAGCGGAGCACAGATACGCAGTATTTT
CASVRERSTDTQYF
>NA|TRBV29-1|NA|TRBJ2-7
TGCAGCGTTGTGGGCAGGGACTACGAGCAGTACTTC
CSVVGRDYEQYF
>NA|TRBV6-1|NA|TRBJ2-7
TGTGCCAGCATTCCAGGGCACGGCTACGAGCAGTACTTC
CASIPGHGYEQYF
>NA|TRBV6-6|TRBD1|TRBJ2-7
TGTGCCAGCAGTTACTCAACAGGGGGATCCTACGAGCAGTACTTC
CASSYSTGGSYEQYF
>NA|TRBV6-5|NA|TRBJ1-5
TGTGCCAGCAGTCACGGACTGGGGAGCAATCAGCCCCAGCATTTT
CASSHGLGSNQPQHF
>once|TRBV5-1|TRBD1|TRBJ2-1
TGCGCCAGCACCACCGGGACAGCCTTTCAGTACAATGAGCAGTTCTTC
CASTTGTAFQYNEQFF